The clone carrying this TCR beta chain came up many times. The data were obtained in a study of CD8 T cells in ankylosing spondylitis. Making use of molecular barcodes, quantitative 5'-RACE generated TCR beta libraries. TCRdb called the 5' RACE reads again in MiXCR, with one record for every CDR3 protein. The table includes more than 110,000 distinct CDR3 sequences, 7% to 10% detected once. The sequence came from a male donor with ankylosing spondylitis. The specimen sequenced was synovial fluid, either unsorted or a sorted T cell fraction (not recorded which).

CDR3 residues: CASSLIGGFSSIQYF. DNA of the CDR3: TGTGCCAGCAGCTTGATAGGGGGGTTTAGTAGCATTCAGTACTTC. The chain uses TRBV5-6 and TRBJ2-4; D possibly matches TRBD1 or TRBD2 (6 bases each). V was shortened by 1 base and J by 9 bases, with 17 bases between the two germline ends. The CDR3 sequence is 15 residues long. Germline CDR1 and CDR2: SGHDT and YYEEEE.